The 26 T cell receptor beta chains below were found in one sample sequenced in a study of CD4 T cells in relation to SARS-CoV-2 and coronaviruses. Repertoires were generated with immunoSEQ multiplex PCR, while TCRdb's copy carries only in-frame clones and drops some. Among about 18,000 clones listed, 75% to 80% were seen once. The antigens these receptors bind are not known. Unexposed donor CD4+ T cells date from about 2011-2018, before the COVID-19 pandemic. Isolation of CD4+ T cells took place after roughly nine days in culture. Material for sequencing was CD4+ T cells from PBMCs, cultured in vitro. The receptors originated from a human donor in good health.

The chain couples TRBV25-1 to TRBJ1-2; 8 nucleotides agree with TRBD1. This CDR3 spans 14 amino acids. The ends lost 8 bases at V and 8 bases at J; junction bases unmatched: 13. Germline V gene sequence: CDR1 MGHDK, CDR2 SYGVNS. Written as DNA, the CDR3 is TGTGCCAGCGTAAAAAGTGGGGACAGGCTAGGCTACACCTTC. Translation gives CASVKSGDRLGYTF.

This rearrangement joins TRBV5-1 to TRBJ2-7; 10 bases are a match to TRBD1. Looked up from germline, CDR1 is SGHRS and CDR2 is YFSETQ. Unmatched junction bases numbered 3, after V lost 2 bases and J lost 4 bases. The CDR3 is 14 residues long. The CDR3 DNA is TGCGCCAGCAGCTTCCGGGACAGGGGTTACGAGCAGTACTTC. Translated, it gives CASSFRDRGYEQYF.

CDR3: CASSTSGGAQYEQYF. As DNA, the CDR3 is TGTGCCAGCTCCACTAGCGGGGGGGCCCAATACGAGCAGTACTTC. This rearrangement joins TRBV18 to TRBJ2-7, with TRBD2 identical over 13 bases. This CDR3 comprises 15 residues. From germline, CDR1 is KGHSH and CDR2 LQKENI. V lost 6 bases to trimming and J lost 4 bases; unmatched junction nucleotides: 6.

This clone was seen a single time. This sequence joins TRBV4-2 and TRBJ1-5; D not certain. V lost 1 base and J 6 bases, leaving 13 bases between the germline ends. CDR1 is LGHNA and CDR2 is YNFKEQ in the germline V gene. The length of the CDR3 is 15 residues. In nucleotides, the CDR3 is TGTGCCAGCAGCCAAGCGTCTTCTTCCCTTCAGCCCCAGCATTTT. Residues: CASSQASSSLQPQHF.

The V and J genes are TRBV7-9 and TRBJ1-1; tentative D call: TRBD1 (5 bases). The ends were cut back, 1 base at V and 5 bases at J, with 14 bases in the middle. CDR1 is SEHNR, CDR2 FQNEAQ, per germline (reference sequence). The CDR3 covers 15 residues. The DNA of the CDR3 is TGTGCCAGCAGCTTAGAGGGCGCCAAGGGGACTGAAGCTTTCTTT. The encoded protein is CASSLEGAKGTEAFF. Filled out from reference TRBV7-9 and TRBJ1-1, the complete variable domain reads DTGVSQNPRHKITKRGQNVTFRCDPISEHNRLYWYRQTLGQGPEFLTYFQNEAQLEKSRLLSDRFSAERPKGSFSTLEIQRTEQGDSAMYLCASSLEGAKGTEAFFGQGTRLTVV.

The V gene is TRBV6-1, the J gene TRBJ2-1, with 10 bases fitting TRBD1. The CDR3 has 16 amino acids. The ends lost 5 bases at V and 6 bases at J; junction bases unmatched: 10. Germline assignment: CDR1 MNHNS and CDR2 SASEGT. As DNA, the CDR3 is TGTGCCAGCAGTAAAGACAGGGGGCTAAAAGGCAATGAGCAGTTCTTC. Amino acids: CASSKDRGLKGNEQFF.

The rearrangement joins TRBV6-2 or TRBV6-3 to TRBJ2-4; possible D gene TRBD1, 5 bases. Germline V CDR1 and CDR2: MNHEY, SVGEGT. This CDR3 region has 18 residues. Trimming took off 0 bases at V and 3 bases at J, with 18 bases between the two ends. The CDR3 nucleotides are TGTGCCAGCAGTTACTCAGTTGACAGTAACCCCGACAAAAACATTCAGTACTTC. It specifies CASSYSVDSNPDKNIQYF.

This chain joins TRBV23-1 and TRBJ1-5; 8 bases map to TRBD1. TRBV23-1 is an ORF, and what it does is uncertain. CDR3 length: 20 residues. Unmatched junction bases numbered 21, after V lost 4 bases and J lost 4 bases. The CDR3 DNA sequence: TGCGCCAGCAGTCGAATGACAGGGGCGGACATGAATCCCGTTAATCAGCCCCAGCATTTT. This sequence encodes CASSRMTGADMNPVNQPQHF.

V is TRBV30 and J is TRBJ2-3; unclear D gene. V lost 1 base and J lost 2, with 13 bases in between. The germline V gene has CDR1 GTSNPN and CDR2 SVGIG (reference sequence). This CDR3 comprises 15 residues. The CDR3 reads CAWSGRSLITDTQYF. The CDR3 nucleotides read TGTGCCTGGAGTGGTAGGAGTTTGATCACAGATACGCAGTATTTT.

J is TRBJ1-5 and V is TRBV29-1; tentative D call: TRBD1 (5 bases). The CDR3 is 14 residues long. Trimming pared 4 bases from V and 0 bases from J, leaving 10 bases between. Per the germline V gene, CDR1 is SQVTM and CDR2 is ANQGSEA. The CDR3 coding sequence is TGCAGCGTTGTTGCAGGGAATAGCAATCAGCCCCAGCATTTT. This sequence encodes CSVVAGNSNQPQHF.

The genes are TRBV2 and TRBJ2-3; the match to TRBD2 covers 10 bases. CDR3 length equals 15 residues. After removal of 6 bases from V and 1 base from J, the junction contained 4 bases not matched to a gene. CDR1 is SNHLY and CDR2 is FYNNEI in the germline V gene. The DNA of the CDR3 is TGTGCCAGCAGGGAGCTAGCGGGGGGCACAGATACGCAGTATTTT. Amino acid sequence: CASRELAGGTDTQYF.

The V and J genes are TRBV7-9 and TRBJ1-1, with D hard to call. V was trimmed by 2 bases and J by 2 bases, leaving 12 bases between them. The length of the CDR3 is 15 residues. Per the germline V gene, CDR1 is SEHNR and CDR2 is FQNEAQ (reference sequence). The CDR3: CASSLMAAENTEAFF. The CDR3 DNA is TGTGCCAGCAGCTTAATGGCAGCGGAAAACACTGAAGCTTTCTTT.

CDR3 sequence: CASSSTGGRDSPLHF. CDR3 DNA sequence: TGTGCCAGCTCATCCACAGGGGGTAGAGATTCACCCCTCCACTTT. The chain recombines TRBV18 with TRBJ1-6, with TRBD1 matching over 8 bases. The CDR3 extends over 15 amino acids. V shed 5 bases and J 8 bases; nucleotides not matched to a gene: 8. Per germline, CDR1 KGHSH and CDR2 LQKENI.

This clone came up once. V and J are TRBV27 and TRBJ1-6; 11 bases map to TRBD1. Trimming at V came to 4 bases and at J to 7 bases, leaving 0 bases not matched to a gene. Germline CDR1 reads MNHEY; CDR2 reads SMNVEV (reference sequence). The CDR3 sequence is 14 residues long. The CDR3 DNA is TGTGCCAGCAGTTGGACAGGGGGCAATTCACCCCTCCACTTT. Protein product: CASSWTGGNSPLHF.

The chain carries TRBV6-6 and TRBJ2-2; D remains unclear. This CDR3 comprises 13 residues. V dropped 6 bases and J dropped 4 bases, with 9 bases sitting between them. Germline V gene data show CDR1 as MNHNY and CDR2 as SVGAGI (reference sequence). The CDR3 nucleotides are TGTGCCAGCAGGGATAGGAGCACCGGGGAGCTGTTTTTT. This translates into CASRDRSTGELFF.

The chain has TRBV9 and TRBJ2-3, with D perhaps TRBD2 (6 bases). In germline, CDR1 is SGDLS, CDR2 YYNGEE. This CDR3 region has 14 residues. V was pared by 2 bases and J by 3 bases, with 10 bases between. The CDR3 sequence: CASSVEGTTDTQYF. CDR3 nucleotides: TGTGCCAGCAGCGTGGAGGGTACGACAGATACGCAGTATTTT.

This sequence joins TRBV18 and TRBJ1-2; D may be TRBD1 (6 bases). Germline lookup yields CDR1 KGHSH and CDR2 LQKENI. The CDR3 is 14 amino acids. V lost 4 bases and J lost 6, with 15 bases in between. The CDR3 nucleotides are TGTGCCAGCTCACAAAAACAGGGAAACCATGGCTACACCTTC. Its translation is CASSQKQGNHGYTF.

This chain uses TRBV19 with TRBJ2-5; perhaps TRBD1 as D (5 bases). Germline CDR1 and CDR2: LNHDA and SQIVND (reference sequence). This CDR3 has 15 residues. Trimming removed 3 bases from V and 5 bases from J, with 16 bases in between. The CDR3 is CASSMGQGQRETQYF. The CDR3 coding sequence is TGTGCCAGTAGTATGGGGCAAGGCCAGAGGGAGACCCAGTACTTC.

The chain links TRBV7-9 to TRBJ2-6; TRBD2 is a possible D gene (6 bases). Per the germline V gene, CDR1 is SEHNR and CDR2 is FQNEAQ (reference sequence). V lost 6 bases and J lost 2, with 20 bases in between. The CDR3 runs to 18 residues. In nucleotides, the CDR3 is TGTGCCAGCAGGTTAATGGCAGGGACTCTTCCTGGGGCCAACGTCCTGACTTTC. Translation: CASRLMAGTLPGANVLTF.

In DNA, the CDR3 is TGTGCCAGCGCGACATCGTGGGAGACATCAGATACGCAGTATTTT. This gives the protein CASATSWETSDTQYF. The genes are TRBV7-6 and TRBJ2-3; D might be TRBD2 (5 bases). The CDR3 sequence is 15 residues long. Germline-derived CDR1 and CDR2 are SGHVS and FNYEAQ. The ends were cut back, 8 bases at V and 4 bases at J, with 19 bases in the middle. Looking up the rest from reference TRBV7-6 and TRBJ2-3 gives the full variable domain: GAGVSQSPRYKVTKRGQDVALRCDPISGHVSLYWYRQALGQGPEFLTYFNYEAQQDKSGLPNDRFSAERPEGSISTLTIQRTEQRDSAMYRCASATSWETSDTQYFGPGTRLTVL.

V gene TRBV5-4 combines with J gene TRBJ2-7, with 8 nucleotides matching TRBD2. With 0 bases clipped from V and 2 bases from J, the junction kept 7 bases outside the gene matches. In germline, CDR1 is SGHNT, CDR2 YYREEE (reference sequence). The CDR3 has 16 amino acids. The CDR3 DNA is TGTGCCAGCAGCTTGGGGGGTAGCGGGACCACCTACGAGCAGTACTTC. Translated, it gives CASSLGGSGTTYEQYF.

The V and J genes are TRBV30 and TRBJ1-3, with D possibly TRBD1 on 5 matching bases. The CDR3 is 14 amino acids. Trimming took 3 bases from V and 3 from J, leaving 12 bases between them. From germline, CDR1 is GTSNPN and CDR2 SVGIG (reference sequence). The CDR3 DNA is TGTGCCTGGAGCACAGGAGTTCGTGGAAACACCATATATTTT. It translates to CAWSTGVRGNTIYF. Full variable domain (remainder filled in from reference TRBV30 and TRBJ1-3): SQTIHQWPATLVQPVGSPLSLECTVEGTSNPNLYWYRQAAGRGLQLLFYSVGIGQISSEVPQNLSASRPQDRQFILSSKKLLLSDSGFYLCAWSTGVRGNTIYFGEGSWLTVV.

The J gene is TRBJ1-2, the V gene TRBV2; possibly TRBD1 for D (5 bases). Per germline, CDR1 SNHLY and CDR2 FYNNEI. This CDR3 contains 16 residues. The V gene lost 6 bases and the J gene lost 5 bases, with 22 bases spanning the gap. The CDR3 spells CASSPLPRGGLYGYTF. CDR3 bases: TGTGCCAGCAGCCCGCTCCCCCGGGGCGGGTTGTATGGCTACACCTTC. Filled out from reference TRBV2 and TRBJ1-2, the complete variable domain reads EPEVTQTPSHQVTQMGQEVILRCVPISNHLYFYWYRQILGQKVEFLVSFYNNEISEKSEIFDDQFSVERPDGSNFTLKIRSTKLEDSAMYFCASSPLPRGGLYGYTFGSGTRLTVV.

This clone occurred a few times. The chain carries TRBV3-1 (or the pseudogene TRBV3-2) and TRBJ1-2; 11 nucleotides agree with TRBD1. The ends lost 4 bases at V and 5 bases at J; junction bases unmatched: 3. This CDR3 contains 14 residues. In germline, CDR1 is LGHDT, CDR2 YNNKEL (reference sequence). CDR3 loop: CASSPRDRGYGYTF. CDR3 DNA: TGTGCCAGCAGCCCCCGGGACAGGGGGTATGGCTACACCTTC.

The chain is built from TRBV6-4 and TRBJ2-7; TRBD2 aligns across 7 bases. The CDR3 totals 15 residues. CDR1 MRHNA and CDR2 SNTAGT come from the germline V gene. V lost 4 bases and J lost 5; bases outside the gene matches: 11. CDR3 region: CASSAGGSSVHEQYF. For the CDR3, the DNA is TGTGCCAGCAGTGCTGGCGGGAGTTCAGTTCACGAGCAGTACTTC.

This chain uses TRBV5-1 with TRBJ2-7; D not certain. The CDR3 is made up of 13 amino acids. Trimming removed 0 bases from V and 3 bases from J, with 7 bases in between. CDR1 SGHRS and CDR2 YFSETQ come from the germline V gene. CDR3 sequence: CASSLGSGYEQYF. CDR3 in DNA: TGCGCCAGCAGCTTGGGATCTGGCTACGAGCAGTACTTC.